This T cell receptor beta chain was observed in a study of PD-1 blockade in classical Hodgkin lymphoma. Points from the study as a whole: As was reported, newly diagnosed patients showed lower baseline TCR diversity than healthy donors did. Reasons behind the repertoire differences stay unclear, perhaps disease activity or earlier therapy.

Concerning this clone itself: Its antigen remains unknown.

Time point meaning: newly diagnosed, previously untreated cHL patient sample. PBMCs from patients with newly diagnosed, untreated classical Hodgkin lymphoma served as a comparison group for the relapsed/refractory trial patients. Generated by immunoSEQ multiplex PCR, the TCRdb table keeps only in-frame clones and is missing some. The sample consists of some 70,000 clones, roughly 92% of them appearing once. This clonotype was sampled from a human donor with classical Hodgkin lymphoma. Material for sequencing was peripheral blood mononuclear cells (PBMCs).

The CDR3 nucleotides read TGTGCCAGCAGTTGGTTGACTGGGGGCACTGAAGCTTTCTTT. It yields the protein CASSWLTGGTEAFF. The chain joins TRBV6-5 to TRBJ1-1, with a weak D call TRBD1 (5 bases). CDR3 length equals 14 residues. From germline, CDR1 is MNHEY and CDR2 SVGAGI. V gave up 4 bases and J gave up 4 bases, with 13 bases separating them.